This record looks at one T cell receptor (beta chain) sequence and its context. TCRdb's table, derived via immunoSEQ multiplex PCR, lists solely in-frame clones and lacks some. The profile shows about 11,000 clones, about 70% of them singletons. Seattle cases were enrolled at active infection and followed longitudinally. The sample comes from a study of blood T cell repertoires in COVID-19. Study in general: The analysed material was cDNA or gDNA that came from T cells, B-cell-depleted T cells, or PBMCs.

Trimming removed 5 bases from V and 1 base from J; junction bases left unmatched: 7. Germline V gene lookup returns CDR1 LNHDA and CDR2 SQIVND (reference sequence). The CDR3 runs to 17 residues. The sequencing input was peripheral blood. The sequence came from a man between 60 and 70 years old with COVID-19, enrolled during active disease. V gene TRBV19 combines with J gene TRBJ2-2; TRBD2 matches at 10 bases. The CDR3 sequence: CASSHPERGGNTGELFF. CDR3 sequence (DNA): TGTGCCAGTAGTCACCCCGAGCGGGGGGGGAACACCGGGGAGCTGTTTTTT.